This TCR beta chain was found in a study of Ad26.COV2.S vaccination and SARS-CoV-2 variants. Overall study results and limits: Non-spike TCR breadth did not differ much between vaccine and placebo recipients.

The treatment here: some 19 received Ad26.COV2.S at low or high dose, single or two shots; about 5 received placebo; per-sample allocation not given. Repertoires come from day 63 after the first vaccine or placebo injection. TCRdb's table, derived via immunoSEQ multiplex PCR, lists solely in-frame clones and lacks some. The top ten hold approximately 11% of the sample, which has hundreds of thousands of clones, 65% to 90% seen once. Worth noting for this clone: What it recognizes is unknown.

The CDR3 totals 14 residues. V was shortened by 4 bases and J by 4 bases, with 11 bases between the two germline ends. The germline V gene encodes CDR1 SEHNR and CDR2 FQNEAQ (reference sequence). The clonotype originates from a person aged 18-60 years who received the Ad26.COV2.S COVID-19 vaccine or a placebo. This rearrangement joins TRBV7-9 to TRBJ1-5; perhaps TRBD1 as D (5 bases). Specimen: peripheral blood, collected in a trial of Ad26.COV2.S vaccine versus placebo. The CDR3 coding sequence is TGTGCCAGCAGCTCGCAGGGTAGTAATCAGCCCCAGCATTTT. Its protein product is CASSSQGSNQPQHF.